These 15 T cell receptor beta chains were sequenced from one sample in a study of cytomegalovirus exposure and HLA in healthy donors. The PCR had 60 Vbeta and 13 Jbeta primers. Profiling relied on immunoSEQ multiplex PCR, and the TCRdb table lists in-frame clones only, not all of them. The sample lists roughly 130,000 clones, roughly three fifths occurring once. Sample: PBMCs. These receptors were obtained from a woman aged 35 to 49 in good health and CMV-seropositive.

The chain recombines TRBV18 with TRBJ2-4; unclear D gene. Germline CDR1 and CDR2: KGHSH and LQKENI. The CDR3 consists of 14 residues. V lost 6 bases and J 0 bases, leaving 9 bases between the germline ends. CDR3 sequence reads: CASSRPGAKNIQYF. For the CDR3, the DNA is TGTGCCAGCTCGCGTCCGGGAGCCAAAAACATTCAGTACTTC.

As for this clone: A read error may account for a junction end that differs from germline. This chain connects TRBV6-6 to TRBJ1-2; D remains ambiguous. The germline V gene has CDR1 MNHNY and CDR2 SVGAGI (reference sequence). The CDR3 is 13 amino acids. The CDR3 DNA is TGTGCCAGCAGTTATGGGCAGACCTATGGCTACCCCTTC. It specifies CASSYGQTYGYPF.

In nucleotides, the CDR3 is TGCAGCGTTGTGGCCAGGGGGATCACCGGGACCGAGCAGTACTTC. Protein sequence: CSVVARGITGTEQYF. The chain recombines TRBV29-1 with TRBJ2-7; 7 nucleotides agree with TRBD1. V was clipped by 4 bases and J by 6 bases; unmatched bases: 15. CDR3 length: 15 residues. Germline CDR1 is SQVTM and CDR2 is ANQGSEA.

A few counts support this clone. The chain employs TRBV10-2 and TRBJ1-2, with D possibly TRBD1 on 5 matching bases. Looked up from germline, CDR1 is WSHSY and CDR2 is SAAADI. V lost 3 bases and J 4 bases, leaving 9 bases between the germline ends. The CDR3 contains 13 residues. Here the CDR3 reads CASSDRGFYGYTF. The CDR3, as DNA: TGCGCCAGCAGTGACCGGGGGTTCTATGGCTACACCTTC.

About this clone itself: Other DNA sequences in this sample translate to the same CDR3. The genes are TRBV5-4 and TRBJ2-6; no firm D call. This CDR3 spans 17 amino acids. Deletions cut 0 bases from V and 0 bases from J, with 10 bases between. In germline, CDR1 is SGHNT, CDR2 YYREEE (reference sequence). The DNA of the CDR3 is TGTGCCAGCAGCTTGGGTCCAGGCTACTCTGGGGCCAACGTCCTGACTTTC. It codes for CASSLGPGYSGANVLTF.

The rearrangement uses TRBV18 and TRBJ1-4; D gene ambiguous. This CDR3 has 18 residues. Germline CDR1 reads KGHSH; CDR2 reads LQKENI. Trimming pared 2 bases from V and 3 bases from J, leaving 19 bases between. Written as DNA, the CDR3 is TGTGCCAGCTCACCAAGGTCGGCAGGTCCTGTTGCTAATGAAAAACTGTTTTTT. It encodes CASSPRSAGPVANEKLFF.

The chain has TRBV7-2 and TRBJ2-1; TRBD2 agrees at 8 bases. CDR1 SGHTA and CDR2 FQGNSA come from the germline V gene. V lost 5 bases to trimming and J lost 4 bases; unmatched junction nucleotides: 13. This CDR3 has 17 amino acids. CDR3 sequence: CASSAGTGLGNYNEQFF. The CDR3 DNA sequence: TGTGCCAGCAGCGCGGGGACGGGACTAGGGAATTACAATGAGCAGTTCTTC.

The chain has TRBV20-1 and TRBJ2-1; 8 nucleotides line up with TRBD2. The V gene end was trimmed by 7 bases and the J gene end by 5 bases; junction bases not matched to a gene: 1. Looked up from germline, CDR1 is DFQATT and CDR2 is SNEGSKA (reference sequence). This CDR3 is built from 11 residues. The CDR3 loop reads CSGAGDNEQFF. CDR3 in DNA: TGCAGTGGAGCGGGGGACAATGAGCAGTTCTTC.

This clone appeared once. The chain recombines TRBV5-6 with TRBJ2-1; TRBD2 matches at 7 bases. This CDR3 comprises 16 residues. Trimming took 0 bases from V and 2 from J; bases not matched to a gene: 5. Germline lookup yields CDR1 SGHDT and CDR2 YYEEEE. The CDR3 region is CASSLGGGGTYNEQFF. The CDR3 DNA follows: TGTGCCAGCAGCTTGGGGGGCGGGGGAACCTACAATGAGCAGTTCTTC.

The rearrangement joins TRBV5-1 to TRBJ2-7; 8 bases are a match to TRBD1. In germline, CDR1 is SGHRS, CDR2 YFSETQ. J lost 4 bases, V lost 0 bases, and 12 bases had no gene match. CDR3 length equals 17 residues. For the CDR3, the DNA is TGCGCCAGCAGCTTGGATTTAAGGACAGGGATTTTATACGAGCAGTACTTC. This sequence encodes CASSLDLRTGILYEQYF. The variable domain in full, with the rest retrieved from reference TRBV5-1 and TRBJ2-7, is KAGVTQTPRYLIKTRGQQVTLSCSPISGHRSVSWYQQTPGQGLQFLFEYFSETQRNKGNFPGRFSGRQFSNSRSEMNVSTLELGDSALYLCASSLDLRTGILYEQYFGPGTRLTVT.

The rearrangement joins TRBV6-1 to TRBJ2-5; 7 bases match TRBD2. The CDR3 is 16 amino acids. Trimming at V came to 4 bases and at J to 11 bases, leaving 19 bases not matched to a gene. Germline CDR1 reads MNHNS; CDR2 reads SASEGT. CDR3 amino acids: CASSVTIAGGIREQYF. The CDR3 nucleotides read TGTGCCAGCAGTGTAACTATAGCGGGTGGAATAAGGGAGCAGTACTTC.

The rearrangement links TRBV7-8 to TRBJ2-2; 8 positions match TRBD1. CDR3 length: 16 residues. J was trimmed by 2 bases and V by 2 bases; bases with no gene match: 4. The germline gives CDR1 SGHVS, CDR2 FQNEAQ. CDR3 in DNA: TGTGCCAGCAGCTTAAAGACAGGGGTTAACACCGGGGAGCTGTTTTTT. This gives the protein CASSLKTGVNTGELFF.

This clone has a handful of counts. This chain uses TRBV5-1 with TRBJ1-2, with D perhaps matching TRBD1 (5 bases). V lost 0 bases and J lost 2, with 8 bases in between. The CDR3 consists of 14 residues. CDR1 is SGHRS, CDR2 YFSETQ, per germline. CDR3 sequence reads: CASSLGDSNYGYTF. As DNA, the CDR3 is TGCGCCAGCAGCTTGGGTGACAGCAACTATGGCTACACCTTC.

This clone appeared a few times. Other DNA sequences within the sample encode an identical CDR3. The CDR3 region is CASSLGQGDYGYTF. The CDR3 bases are TGCGCCAGCAGCTTAGGACAGGGAGACTATGGCTACACCTTC. The V call is TRBV5-1, the J call TRBJ1-2, with TRBD1 identical over 8 bases. This CDR3 has 14 residues. Germline CDR1 SGHRS, CDR2 YFSETQ. The ends lost 2 bases at V and 3 bases at J; junction bases unmatched: 3. Complete variable domain (other parts from reference TRBV5-1 and TRBJ1-2): KAGVTQTPRYLIKTRGQQVTLSCSPISGHRSVSWYQQTPGQGLQFLFEYFSETQRNKGNFPGRFSGRQFSNSRSEMNVSTLELGDSALYLCASSLGQGDYGYTFGSGTRLTVV.

The chain combines TRBV29-1 with TRBJ2-7; 12 nucleotides agree with TRBD2. Per germline, CDR1 SQVTM and CDR2 ANQGSEA. There are 14 residues in the CDR3. V gave up 4 bases and J gave up 5 bases; unmatched junction bases: 6. This chain's CDR3 is CSVVWTSGINEQYF. The DNA of the CDR3 is TGCAGCGTTGTTTGGACTAGCGGGATTAACGAGCAGTACTTC.